This T cell receptor (beta chain) was captured by sequencing in a study of PD-L1 blockade in urothelial cancer. Study context: Males with bladder-origin urothelial cancer constituted about 90% of the roughly 30 patients. Patients arrived having already received 0 to 3 prior chemotherapy regimens.

For this clone: Its antigen is currently unknown.

The germline V gene has CDR1 MGHRA and CDR2 YSYEKL. The CDR3 has 18 residues. After removal of 1 base from V and 0 bases from J, the junction contained 4 bases not matched to a gene. Study-level points and caveats: Durable-benefit cases showed more tumor-associated blood clone expansion at 3 weeks.

Repertoires were generated with immunoSEQ multiplex PCR, while TCRdb's copy carries only in-frame clones and drops some. The sample lists approximately 93,000 clones, over 80% occurring once. Time point given: peripheral blood 6 weeks after treatment start. This receptor was identified in a man between 70 and 80 years old with urothelial cancer. Material: PBMCs, obtained around atezolizumab (anti-PD-L1) treatment. V and J are TRBV4-1 and TRBJ2-3, with 13 bases matching TRBD2. CDR3 sequence reads: CASSQVGTSGASTDTQYF. DNA of the CDR3: TGCGCCAGCAGCCAAGTCGGGACTAGCGGGGCGAGCACAGATACGCAGTATTTT.